This TCR beta chain was sequenced for a study of cytomegalovirus exposure and HLA in healthy donors. Whole-study context: The 120 validation repertoires used the same platform as the roughly 670 first-cohort repertoires (as reported by a later analysis). Study observations and caveats: Specificity of a few CMV-associated chains for CMV antigens was verified in vitro. A classifier reportedly called cytomegalovirus status with high sensitivity and specificity.

The CDR3 covers 16 residues. CDR1 is PRHDT and CDR2 is FYEKMQ in the germline V gene (reference sequence). V lost 0 bases and J lost 7; bases outside the gene matches: 6. These donors were members of the approximately 110-subject validation cohort, a group separate from the roughly 670-subject first cohort. For this clone: The antigen is not known.

Assay used: immunoSEQ multiplex PCR; TCRdb lists only in-frame clones, some missing. The repertoire consists of roughly 150,000 clones, with just over 90% occurring once and the leading ten covering approximately 0.7%. The gene calls are TRBV13 and TRBJ1-5; 10 positions match TRBD1. Input material: PBMCs. This TCR came from a young man in good health and CMV-seronegative. The CDR3: CASSLGGQGSRQPQHF. The CDR3 DNA is TGTGCCAGCAGCTTAGGGGGACAGGGGTCAAGGCAGCCCCAGCATTTT.